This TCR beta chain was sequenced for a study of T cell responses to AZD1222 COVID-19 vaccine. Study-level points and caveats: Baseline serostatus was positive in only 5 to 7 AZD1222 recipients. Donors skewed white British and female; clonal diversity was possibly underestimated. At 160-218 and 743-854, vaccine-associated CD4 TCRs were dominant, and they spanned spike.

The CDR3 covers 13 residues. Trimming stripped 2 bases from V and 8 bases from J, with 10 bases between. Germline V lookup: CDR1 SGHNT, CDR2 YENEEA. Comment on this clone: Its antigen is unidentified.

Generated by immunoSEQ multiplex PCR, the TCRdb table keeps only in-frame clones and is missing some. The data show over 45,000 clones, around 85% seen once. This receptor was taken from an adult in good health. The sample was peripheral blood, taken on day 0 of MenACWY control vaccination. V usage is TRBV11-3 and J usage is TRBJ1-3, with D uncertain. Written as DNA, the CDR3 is TGTGCCAGCAGCTTATGTACGGAGTACACCATATATTTT. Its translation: CASSLCTEYTIYF.